Presented here are 3 T cell receptor beta chains from one specimen sequenced in a study of beta chain features in type 1 diabetes. Expressed TCRB transcripts got sequenced, as all isolated RNA was reverse transcribed. Assay: immunoSEQ multiplex PCR; the TCRdb copy retains only in-frame clones and omits some. The table lists about 160,000 clones, around 7.8% of them singletons. These receptors have no known antigen. Study-level findings and limits: TCRB CDR3 length was moderately but significantly reduced in all four CD4+ subsets of Type 1 diabetes patients.

Sequenced: central memory CD4+ T cells from blood. The receptors derive from a middle-aged woman with type 1 diabetes.

For the CDR3, the DNA is TGTGCCAGCAGCCCTTCAGGCGATGGCTACACCTTC. Amino acid sequence: CASSPSGDGYTF. The chain couples TRBV9 to TRBJ1-2; no firm D call. Trimming left V 4 bases short and J 6 bases short, with 10 bases between. Germline-derived CDR1 and CDR2 are SGDLS and YYNGEE. The CDR3 extends over 12 amino acids.

V gene TRBV30 combines with J gene TRBJ2-7; D perhaps matches TRBD2 (5 bases). Trimming took 1 base from V and 7 from J, leaving 11 bases between them. Germline CDR1 and CDR2: GTSNPN and SVGIG (reference sequence). This CDR3 has 12 residues. CDR3 DNA sequence: TGTGCCTGGAGTGGCGCTGGAGGAGAGCAGTACTTC. The encoded protein is CAWSGAGGEQYF.

The gene calls are TRBV5-1 and TRBJ2-1; 7 nucleotides agree with TRBD2. This CDR3 has 14 residues. Germline CDR1 and CDR2: SGHRS and YFSETQ. Unmatched junction bases numbered 7, after V lost 2 bases and J lost 8 bases. The CDR3 reads CASSLGRVGHEQFF. CDR3 nucleotides: TGCGCCAGCAGCTTAGGGAGGGTTGGACATGAGCAGTTCTTC. Full variable domain (missing parts from reference TRBV5-1 and TRBJ2-1): KAGVTQTPRYLIKTRGQQVTLSCSPISGHRSVSWYQQTPGQGLQFLFEYFSETQRNKGNFPGRFSGRQFSNSRSEMNVSTLELGDSALYLCASSLGRVGHEQFFGPGTRLTVL.